This T cell receptor beta chain was profiled in a study of blood T cell repertoires in COVID-19. Across the study: Sample material is recorded as cDNA or gDNA derived from T cells, B-cell-depleted T cells, or PBMCs.

CDR1 is MNHEY and CDR2 is SVGAGI in the germline V gene. This CDR3 is 15 amino acids long. Between the trimmed V and J ends, which lost 6 bases and 11 bases, there was a span of 25 bases. Sequenced by immunoSEQ multiplex PCR; TCRdb stores in-frame clones only, minus some. Here the sample spans some 33,000 clones, approximately 90% being singletons. The sequencing input was peripheral blood. The TCR originated in a human donor in a cohort sampled during active COVID-19. The chain couples TRBV6-5 to TRBJ1-2; tentative D call: TRBD1 (6 bases). CDR3 coding DNA: TGTGCCAGCAGCCCCCCGAGACAGGACCTCAGCTGGTACACCTTC. This translates into CASSPPRQDLSWYTF.